This TCR beta chain originates from a study of PD-1 blockade in classical Hodgkin lymphoma. Overall study findings and caveats: When set against healthy donors, newly diagnosed patients were reported to show lower baseline TCR diversity. Whoever responded completely had baseline diversity much like that seen in newly diagnosed patients. Researchers reported that CD4+ TCR diversity, though not CD8+, rose significantly by C4D1.

The CDR3 has 16 amino acids. Unmatched junction bases numbered 4, after V lost 5 bases and J lost 0 bases. The germline CDR1 and CDR2 sequences are MDHEN and SYDVKM. Points on this clone: Its cognate antigen is unknown.

Time point here: cycle 4 day 1 (C4D1), after around six weeks of nivolumab. Every patient experienced relapse after autologous stem cell transplantation, and brentuximab vedotin exposure varied. Complete response, partial response or progressive disease constituted the best responses recorded. The assay was immunoSEQ multiplex PCR, and TCRdb's table has in-frame clones only and misses some. The sample lists about 110,000 clones, around nine tenths occurring once. The sequencing here drew on peripheral blood mononuclear cells (PBMCs), taken before the fourth cycle of nivolumab. This receptor was identified in a human donor with classical Hodgkin lymphoma. The J gene is TRBJ1-5, the V gene TRBV28; 10 nucleotides match TRBD1. Here the CDR3 DNA reads TGTGCCAGCAGTCAGGACAGGGGGTATAGCAATCAGCCCCAGCATTTT. This encodes CASSQDRGYSNQPQHF.